Below, 25 T cell receptor beta chains from the same sample are listed, as sequenced in a study of cytomegalovirus exposure and HLA in healthy donors (dated by TCRdb to 2015 to 2018). Receptor amplification or capture employed the immunoSEQ multiplex PCR assay. Imported from immuneACCESS, the table was reduced by TCRdb to in-frame sequences with V and J called. These copies leave out some clones; in studies compared against another copy, an unresolved V gene accounts for under half, and the cause of the remainder is not known. Counted in this sample were roughly 140,000 clones; approximately 93% of them appeared once. The ten largest make up around 0.7% of the sample. The specimen was PBMCs. The receptors stem from a man between 18 and 29 years old in good health and CMV-seronegative.

The chain carries TRBV29-1 and TRBJ2-2, with 8 bases identical to TRBD1. This CDR3 spans 15 amino acids. Germline CDR1 reads SQVTM; CDR2 reads ANQGSEA. Germline trimming cut 4 bases from V and 4 bases from J; bases unmatched to any gene: 8. The CDR3 DNA follows: TGCAGCGTTGGAGGACAGGGTCGCTTCACCGGGGAGCTGTTTTTT. As protein: CSVGGQGRFTGELFF.

The chain recombines TRBV2 with TRBJ2-7, with 9 bases fitting TRBD1. CDR1 and CDR2 (germline): SNHLY, FYNNEI. V lost 7 bases, J lost 4 bases, and 8 bases stayed unmatched. This CDR3 has 14 amino acids. The CDR3 bases are TGTGCCAGCAAGTCTGGACAGGGGATGTACGAGCAGTACTTC. It specifies CASKSGQGMYEQYF.

The V and J genes are TRBV6-1 and TRBJ2-7; 8 bases map to TRBD2. J was trimmed by 2 bases and V by 4 bases; bases with no gene match: 7. In germline, CDR1 is MNHNS, CDR2 SASEGT. The CDR3 consists of 15 residues. The CDR3 here is CASSVVSGGAYEQYF. As DNA, the CDR3 is TGTGCCAGCAGTGTAGTAAGCGGGGGTGCCTACGAGCAGTACTTC.

The V and J genes are TRBV27 and TRBJ2-7; 10 bases agree with TRBD1. Germline CDR1 reads MNHEY; CDR2 reads SMNVEV (reference sequence). The CDR3 totals 19 residues. The V and J ends lost 0 bases and 1 base, in that order; junction bases with no gene match: 12. CDR3: CASSLSGIRGTGASYEQYV. CDR3 DNA: TGTGCCAGCAGTTTATCTGGTATTCGTGGGACAGGGGCGTCCTACGAGCAGTACGTC.

The rearrangement joins TRBV6-4 to TRBJ2-2; D may be TRBD1 (5 bases). V lost 4 bases and J 2 bases, leaving 5 bases between the germline ends. Germline V gene data show CDR1 as MRHNA and CDR2 as SNTAGT. The CDR3 contains 13 residues. As DNA, the CDR3 is TGTGCCAGCAGTGGGACAAACACCGGGGAGCTGTTTTTT. Protein product: CASSGTNTGELFF.

This chain joins TRBV7-2 and TRBJ2-2; TRBD2 aligns across 8 bases. The CDR3 is 17 residues long. V lost 3 bases to trimming and J lost 2 bases; unmatched junction nucleotides: 8. The germline V gene has CDR1 SGHTA and CDR2 FQGNSA. The CDR3 loop is CASSLAPRGGNTGELFF. CDR3 nucleotide sequence: TGTGCCAGCAGCTTGGCTCCCCGGGGGGGAAACACCGGGGAGCTGTTTTTT.

Concerning this clone: Other DNA sequences within the sample encode an identical CDR3. The chain couples TRBV19 to TRBJ1-2, with D possibly matching TRBD1 (6 bases). The CDR3 contains 15 residues. V lost 2 bases to trimming and J lost 2 bases, with 12 bases between them. Germline V lookup: CDR1 LNHDA, CDR2 SQIVND (reference sequence). CDR3 nucleotides: TGTGCCAGTAGTATAACCGGGACACTAAACTATGGCTACACCTTC. It translates to CASSITGTLNYGYTF.

The genes are TRBV30 and TRBJ1-1, with D possibly TRBD1 on 5 matching bases. Germline V gene sequence: CDR1 GTSNPN, CDR2 SVGIG (reference sequence). Trimming shortened V by 6 bases and J by 11 bases, and 25 bases separated the two germline ends. CDR3 length: 14 residues. CDR3 loop: CACSWGGNPSGAFF. The CDR3 nucleotides read TGTGCCTGTTCGTGGGGGGGTAACCCCTCGGGGGCTTTCTTT.

The V and J genes are TRBV29-1 and TRBJ2-7; D remains ambiguous. The CDR3 runs to 12 residues. V was clipped by 3 bases and J by 1 base, with 7 bases between them. CDR1 is SQVTM and CDR2 is ANQGSEA in the germline V gene. CDR3: CSVDKRSYEQYV. CDR3 DNA sequence: TGCAGCGTTGATAAGAGGTCCTACGAGCAGTACGTC.

This sequence joins TRBV28 and TRBJ1-5; 10 bases match TRBD1. The V and J ends lost 4 bases and 7 bases, in that order; junction bases with no gene match: 4. CDR3 length: 14 residues. CDR1 and CDR2 from the germline V gene are MDHEN and SYDVKM. CDR3 protein: CASSSGQGLQPQHF. The CDR3 region has the DNA TGTGCCAGCAGTTCGGGACAGGGGTTGCAGCCCCAGCATTTT.

The CDR3 coding sequence is TGTGCCAGCAGCTGGGGGAACAGGGTGTACGTC. It codes for CASSWGNRVYV. V gene TRBV6-6 combines with J gene TRBJ2-7, with D possibly matching TRBD1 (6 bases). CDR1 is MNHNY and CDR2 is SVGAGI in the germline V gene (reference sequence). This CDR3 region has 11 residues. Between the trimmed V and J ends, which lost 6 bases and 12 bases, there was a span of 15 bases.

The chain joins TRBV7-3 to TRBJ1-2; a possible D gene is TRBD1 (6 bases). V dropped 4 bases and J dropped 2 bases, with 14 bases sitting between them. Germline values: CDR1 SGHTA, CDR2 FQGTGA. The CDR3 is 15 amino acids. CDR3 DNA: TGTGCCAGCAGCTCTGGGGGACACGCAAACTATGGCTACACCTTC. This gives the protein CASSSGGHANYGYTF.

The chain is built from TRBV9 and TRBJ2-3; 8 bases agree with TRBD2. The junction had 2 bases not matched to a gene; V was cut back by 2 bases and J by 0 bases. This CDR3 region has 15 residues. Germline assignment: CDR1 SGDLS and CDR2 YYNGEE. The CDR3 sequence: CASSVASGSTDTQYF. As DNA, the CDR3 is TGTGCCAGCAGCGTCGCTAGCGGGAGCACAGATACGCAGTATTTT.

This chain connects TRBV2 to TRBJ2-2; D gene unclear. The CDR3 is made up of 15 amino acids. The germline gives CDR1 SNHLY, CDR2 FYNNEI. Trimming removed 2 bases at V and 0 bases at J, with 7 bases between. CDR3 in amino acids: CASSERQANTGELFF. CDR3 coding DNA: TGTGCCAGCAGTGAAAGGCAGGCGAACACCGGGGAGCTGTTTTTT.

The rearrangement links TRBV7-9 to TRBJ2-3; no firm D call. CDR3 size: 14 residues. V was trimmed by 5 bases and J by 4 bases, leaving 13 bases between them. Germline loops: CDR1 SEHNR, CDR2 FQNEAQ (reference sequence). This CDR3 reads CASSPTTPPDTQYF. The CDR3 coding sequence is TGTGCCAGCAGCCCTACCACGCCGCCAGATACGCAGTATTTT.

The rearrangement uses TRBV19 and TRBJ2-7, with 8 bases identical to TRBD1. CDR3 size: 15 residues. The germline V gene has CDR1 LNHDA and CDR2 SQIVND (reference sequence). After removal of 0 bases from V and 6 bases from J, the junction contained 7 bases not matched to a gene. CDR3 bases: TGTGCCAGTAGTATAGATCGGACAGGGTGGTCCGAGCAGTACTTC. Translating gives CASSIDRTGWSEQYF.

This rearrangement joins TRBV4-1 to TRBJ2-7; 7 bases are a match to TRBD1. V was clipped by 1 base and J by 2 bases; unmatched bases: 2. Germline CDR1 is MGHRA and CDR2 is YSYEKL. The CDR3 sequence is 14 residues long. In nucleotides, the CDR3 is TGCGCCAGCAGCCAAGGGACAGGAACCTACGAGCAGTACGTC. The encoded protein is CASSQGTGTYEQYV.

The chain employs TRBV19 and TRBJ1-1, with a weak D call TRBD1 (6 bases). Germline V gives CDR1 LNHDA, CDR2 SQIVND (reference sequence). This CDR3 is 16 amino acids long. The V end was cut by 6 bases, the J end by 5 bases, with 22 bases between. This CDR3 reads CASSQGRGTRRTEAFF. The CDR3 bases are TGTGCCAGTAGCCAAGGAAGGGGGACCCGCCGAACTGAAGCTTTCTTT.

The rearrangement uses TRBV11-3 and TRBJ2-3; 8 nucleotides align to TRBD2. CDR1 SGHNT and CDR2 YENEEA come from the germline V gene. The CDR3 extends over 16 amino acids. The trim removed 3 bases at V and 0 bases at J, leaving 5 bases unmatched. CDR3 amino acids: CASSLISGGSTDTQYF. DNA for the CDR3: TGTGCCAGCAGCTTGATCAGCGGGGGCAGCACAGATACGCAGTATTTT. Full variable domain (outside the CDR3, taken from reference TRBV11-3 and TRBJ2-3): EAGVVQSPRYKIIEKKQPVAFWCNPISGHNTLYWYLQNLGQGPELLIRYENEEAVDDSQLPKDRFSAERLKGVDSTLKIQPAELGDSAVYLCASSLISGGSTDTQYFGPGTRLTVL.

The chain recombines TRBV5-1 with TRBJ2-2; 8 bases align to TRBD1. Germline CDR1 SGHRS, CDR2 YFSETQ. The CDR3 length is 17 residues. With 4 bases clipped from V and 6 bases from J, the junction kept 14 bases outside the gene matches. DNA of the CDR3: TGCGCCAGCAGCCTACCAAGAACAGGGGGACTTCCCGGGGAGCTGTTTTTT. Translation: CASSLPRTGGLPGELFF.

The chain employs TRBV19 and TRBJ1-3; D may be TRBD1 (5 bases). From germline, CDR1 is LNHDA and CDR2 SQIVND (reference sequence). The CDR3 is 17 residues long. V was clipped by 6 bases and J by 0 bases, with 18 bases between them. CDR3 sequence: CASRVRGTPSSGNTIYF. The CDR3 nucleotides read TGTGCCAGTAGAGTGAGAGGGACTCCCTCCTCTGGAAACACCATATATTTT.

The rearrangement links TRBV7-9 to TRBJ2-7; 13 bases are shared with TRBD2. With V trimmed by 5 bases and J by 3 bases, 7 bases remained unmatched. The germline CDR1 and CDR2 sequences are SEHNR and FQNEAQ (reference sequence). The CDR3 spans 16 residues. As DNA, the CDR3 is TGTGCCAGCAGCCACGGGACTAGCGGGACCCGCTACGAGCAGTACGTC. It is translated as CASSHGTSGTRYEQYV.

The chain joins TRBV12-5 to TRBJ2-1; D is undetermined. The length of the CDR3 is 15 residues. V lost 1 base and J lost 6, with 13 bases in between. Germline CDR1 and CDR2: LGHNT and FRNRAP. CDR3 DNA: TGTGCTAGTGGTTTGGGGCTAGGTAATTTCAATGAGCAGTTCTTC. This sequence encodes CASGLGLGNFNEQFF.

About this clone: The sample holds other DNA sequences that translate to the same CDR3. The rearrangement links TRBV11-3 to TRBJ2-1, with TRBD2 identical over 7 bases. Germline trimming cut 1 base from V and 3 bases from J; bases unmatched to any gene: 0. The CDR3 has 14 residues. The V gene's germline CDR1 is SGHNT and CDR2 YENEEA. The CDR3 here is CASSLAGGYNEQFF. CDR3 nucleotides: TGTGCCAGCAGCTTAGCGGGAGGCTACAATGAGCAGTTCTTC.

The CDR3 reads CACGQWGNSPLHF. As DNA, the CDR3 is TGTGCCTGTGGACAGTGGGGTAATTCACCCCTCCACTTT. This chain links TRBV30 with TRBJ1-6, with D possibly TRBD1 on 6 matching bases. V was clipped by 6 bases and J by 6 bases, with 12 bases between them. Germline lookup yields CDR1 GTSNPN and CDR2 SVGIG (reference sequence). The CDR3 consists of 13 residues. The variable domain in full, completed from reference TRBV30 and TRBJ1-6, reads SQTIHQWPATLVQPVGSPLSLECTVEGTSNPNLYWYRQAAGRGLQLLFYSVGIGQISSEVPQNLSASRPQDRQFILSSKKLLLSDSGFYLCACGQWGNSPLHFGNGTRLTVT.